The clone carrying this TCR beta chain was picked up one time. V lost 2 bases to trimming and J lost 4 bases; unmatched junction nucleotides: 4. This CDR3 spans 13 amino acids. Looked up from germline, CDR1 is SQVTM and CDR2 is ANQGSEA. This record belongs to a study of blood T cell repertoires in COVID-19. In the study overall: COVID-19 samples collected from the United States, Italy and Spain covered acute and convalescent phases. The analysed material was cDNA or gDNA that came from T cells, B-cell-depleted T cells, or PBMCs.

As processed by the authors: Reference gene primer amplification yielded estimated nucleated cell counts. Sequencing was performed with immunoSEQ multiplex PCR; in TCRdb, only in-frame clones are kept and a portion is missing. That table gives V, J and clone size, and the DNA gave D and trimming. In the table there are roughly 200,000 clones, about 88% of which are singletons. The chain combines TRBV29-1 with TRBJ1-1; 7 positions agree with TRBD1. The specimen sequenced was peripheral blood. The TCR was taken from a woman under 40 with active or convalescent COVID-19. The CDR3 sequence: CSVEFRDSTEAFF. CDR3 in DNA: TGCAGCGTTGAATTCCGGGACAGCACTGAAGCTTTCTTT.